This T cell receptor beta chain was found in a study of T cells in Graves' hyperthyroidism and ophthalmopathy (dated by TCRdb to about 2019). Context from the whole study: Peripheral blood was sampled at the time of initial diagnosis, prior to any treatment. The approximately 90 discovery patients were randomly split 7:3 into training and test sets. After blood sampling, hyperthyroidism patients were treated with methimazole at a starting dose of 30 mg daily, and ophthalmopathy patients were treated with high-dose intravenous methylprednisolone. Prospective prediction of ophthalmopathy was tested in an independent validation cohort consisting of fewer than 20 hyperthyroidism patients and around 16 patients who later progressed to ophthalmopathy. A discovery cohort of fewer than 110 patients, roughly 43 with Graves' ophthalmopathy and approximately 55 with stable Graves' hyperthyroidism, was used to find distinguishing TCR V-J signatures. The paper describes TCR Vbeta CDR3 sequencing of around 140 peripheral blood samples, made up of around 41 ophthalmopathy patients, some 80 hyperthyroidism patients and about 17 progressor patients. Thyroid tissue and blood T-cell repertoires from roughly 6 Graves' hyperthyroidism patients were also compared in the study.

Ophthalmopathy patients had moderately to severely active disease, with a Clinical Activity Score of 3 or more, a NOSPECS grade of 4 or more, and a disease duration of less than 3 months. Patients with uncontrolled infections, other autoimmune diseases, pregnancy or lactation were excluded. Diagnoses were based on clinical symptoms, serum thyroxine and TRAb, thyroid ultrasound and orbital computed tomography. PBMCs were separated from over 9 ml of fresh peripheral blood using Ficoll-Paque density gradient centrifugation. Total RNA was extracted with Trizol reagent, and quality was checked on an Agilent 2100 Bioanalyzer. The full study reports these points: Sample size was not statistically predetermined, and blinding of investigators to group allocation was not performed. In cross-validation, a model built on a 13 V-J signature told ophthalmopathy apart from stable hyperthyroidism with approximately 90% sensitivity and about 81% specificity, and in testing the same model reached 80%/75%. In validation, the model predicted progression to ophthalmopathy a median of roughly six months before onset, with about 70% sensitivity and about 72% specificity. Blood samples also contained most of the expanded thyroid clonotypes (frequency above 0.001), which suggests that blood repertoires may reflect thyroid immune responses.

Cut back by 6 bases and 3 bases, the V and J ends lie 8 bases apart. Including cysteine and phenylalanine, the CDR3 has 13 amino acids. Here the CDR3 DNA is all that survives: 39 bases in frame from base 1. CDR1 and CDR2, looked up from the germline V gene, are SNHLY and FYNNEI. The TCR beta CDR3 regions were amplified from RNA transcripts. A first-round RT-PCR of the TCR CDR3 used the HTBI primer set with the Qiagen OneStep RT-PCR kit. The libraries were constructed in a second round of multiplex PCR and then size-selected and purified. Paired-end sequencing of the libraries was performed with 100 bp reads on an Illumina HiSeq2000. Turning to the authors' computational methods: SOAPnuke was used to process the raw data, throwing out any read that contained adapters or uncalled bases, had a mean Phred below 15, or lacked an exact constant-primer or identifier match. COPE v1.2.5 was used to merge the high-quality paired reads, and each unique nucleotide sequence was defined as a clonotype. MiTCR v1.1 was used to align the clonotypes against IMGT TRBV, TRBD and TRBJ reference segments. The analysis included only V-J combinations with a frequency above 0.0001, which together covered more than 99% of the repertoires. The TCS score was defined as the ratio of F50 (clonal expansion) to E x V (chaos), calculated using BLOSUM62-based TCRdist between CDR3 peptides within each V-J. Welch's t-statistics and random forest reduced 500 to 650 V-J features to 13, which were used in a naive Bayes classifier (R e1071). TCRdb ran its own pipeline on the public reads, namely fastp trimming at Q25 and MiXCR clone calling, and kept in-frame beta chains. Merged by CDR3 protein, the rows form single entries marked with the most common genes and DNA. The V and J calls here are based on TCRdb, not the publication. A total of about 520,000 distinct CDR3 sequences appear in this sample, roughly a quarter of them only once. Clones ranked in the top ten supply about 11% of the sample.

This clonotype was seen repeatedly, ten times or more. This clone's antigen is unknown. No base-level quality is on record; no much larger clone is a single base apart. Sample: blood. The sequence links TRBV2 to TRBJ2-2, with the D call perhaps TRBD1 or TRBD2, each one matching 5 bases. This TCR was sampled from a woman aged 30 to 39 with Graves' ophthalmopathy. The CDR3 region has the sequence CASRGTHTGELFF. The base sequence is TGTGCCAGCAGGGGGACCCACACCGGGGAGCTGTTTTTT.